Each of the 5 T cell receptor beta chains below was sequenced from the same sample in a study of tumor-infiltrating lymphocytes in primary liver carcinoma. Co-extraction of RNA and DNA was performed on roughly 20-34 mg of unsorted bulk tissue. The input was approximately 500 ng total RNA; TCR beta cDNA was made from it with a constant-region primer. Three nested multiplex PCR rounds of slightly modified ARM-PCR generated TCR beta libraries. A C-beta reverse primer and TRBV1-TRBV30 forward primers served in each of the first two PCR rounds, at ten to eleven cycles apiece. TCRdb ran MiXCR on the multiplex PCR reads and lists one entry per CDR3 protein. The sample has about 130,000 distinct CDR3 sequences; around 64% are singletons. Sequenced material: liver tumor tissue from sampling region 3. Subset noted: tumor region T3, left-lateral pole. The receptors were sampled from a woman in her sixties or seventies with primary liver carcinoma and hepatitis B virus infection.

Regarding this clonotype: One base away lies a much larger clone, so this may be a sequencing read error. The V and J genes are TRBV28 and TRBJ1-2; D call uncertain. Germline V lookup: CDR1 MDHEN, CDR2 SYDVKM. This CDR3 comprises 12 residues. CDR3 coding DNA: TGTGCCAGCTCTCCTCTGAGCTATGGCCACACCTTC. Its protein product is CASSPLSYGHTF.

This clonotype was seen at least ten times. The chain joins TRBV4-2 to TRBJ1-5, with 8 nucleotides matching TRBD1. The CDR3 contains 16 residues. V lost 4 bases, J lost 7 bases, and 12 bases stayed unmatched. CDR1 and CDR2 (germline): LGHNA, YNFKEQ. The CDR3 sequence: CASSPFDRGEGQPQHF. The CDR3 DNA reads as TGTGCCAGCAGCCCCTTCGACAGGGGCGAGGGACAGCCCCAGCATTTT.

About this clonotype: One end of the junction does not line up with germline, which may come from a read error. The rearrangement joins TRBV11-2 to TRBJ2-3; 9 nucleotides agree with TRBD2. The germline V gene has CDR1 SGHAT and CDR2 FQNNGV. The CDR3 runs to 15 residues. CDR3 coding DNA: TGTGCCAGCGCCTTTAGCGGGACTAGCACAGGTACGCAGTATTTT. It codes for CASAFSGTSTGTQYF.

This clonotype was detected many times. V and J are TRBV5-1 and TRBJ1-3; TRBD1 might be the D (5 bases). The germline V gene has CDR1 SGHRS and CDR2 YFSETQ. Trimming cost V 4 bases and J 0 bases, with 11 bases left between them. The CDR3 sequence is 15 residues long. The CDR3 coding sequence is TGCGCCAGCAGCGGGGACGGATACTCTGGAAACACCATATATTTT. Protein: CASSGDGYSGNTIYF.

This clonotype was seen a handful of times. This may arise from a read error, as a much more abundant clone is one base away. The genes are TRBV7-9 and TRBJ2-7, with TRBD2 identical over 9 bases. In germline, CDR1 is SEHNR, CDR2 FQNEAQ (reference sequence). The CDR3 length is 16 residues. Here the CDR3 DNA reads TGTACCAGCAGCCCCCGACTATCGGCGGGAGGGTTCGAGCAGTACTTC. Its translation: CTSSPRLSAGGFEQYF. The full variable domain, in which reference TRBV7-9 and TRBJ2-7 provide the parts outside the CDR3, is DTGVSQNPRHKITKRGQNVTFRCDPISEHNRLYWYRQTLGQGPEFLTYFQNEAQLEKSRLLSDRFSAERPKGSFSTLEIQRTEQGDSAMYLCTSSPRLSAGGFEQYFGPGTRLTVT.